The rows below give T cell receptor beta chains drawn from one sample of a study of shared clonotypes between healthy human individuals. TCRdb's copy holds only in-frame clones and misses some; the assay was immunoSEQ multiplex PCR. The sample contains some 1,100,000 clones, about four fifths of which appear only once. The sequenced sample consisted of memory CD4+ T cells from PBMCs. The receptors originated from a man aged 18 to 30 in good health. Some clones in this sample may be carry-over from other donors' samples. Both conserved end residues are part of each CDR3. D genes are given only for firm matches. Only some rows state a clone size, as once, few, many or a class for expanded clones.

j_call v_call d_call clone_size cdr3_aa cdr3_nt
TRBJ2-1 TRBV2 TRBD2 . CASSPLGLAGTYNEQFF TGTGCCAGCAGTCCTCTGGGACTAGCGGGGACTTACAATGAGCAGTTCTTC
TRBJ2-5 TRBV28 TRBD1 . CASSLMAGGVQETQYF TGTGCCAGCAGTTTAATGGCAGGGGGTGTCCAAGAGACCCAGTACTTC
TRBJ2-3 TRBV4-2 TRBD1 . CASSRDRGPDTQYF TGTGCCAGCAGCCGCGACAGGGGGCCAGATACGCAGTATTTT
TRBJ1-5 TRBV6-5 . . CASSWGANQPQHF TGTGCCAGCAGTTGGGGGGCTAATCAGCCCCAGCATTTT
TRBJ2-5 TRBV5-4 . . CASSFYDARETQYF TGTGCCAGCAGCTTTTATGACGCCAGGGAGACCCAGTACTTC
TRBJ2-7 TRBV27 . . CASSLRRTYEQYF TGTGCCAGCAGTTTACGACGGACCTACGAGCAGTACTTC
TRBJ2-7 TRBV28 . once CASSQLTGAEQYF TGTGCCAGCAGTCAACTGACAGGTGCCGAGCAGTACTTC
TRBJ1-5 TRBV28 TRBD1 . CASSRTGGGQPQHF TGTGCCAGCAGTCGGACAGGGGGCGGACAGCCCCAGCATTTT
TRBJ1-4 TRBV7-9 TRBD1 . CASSMRQGGNEKLFF TGTGCCAGCAGCATGAGACAGGGCGGCAATGAAAAACTGTTTTTT
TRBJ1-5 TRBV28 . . CASSRKDLPFLGNQPQHF TGTGCCAGCAGTCGGAAAGACCTTCCCTTTCTGGGCAATCAGCCCCAGCATTTT
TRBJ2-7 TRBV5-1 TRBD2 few CASSRSGGQYEQYF TGCGCCAGCAGTAGGTCGGGAGGGCAATACGAGCAGTACTTC
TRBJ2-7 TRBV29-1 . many CSVAGAGREQYF TGCAGCGTTGCGGGGGCCGGTAGGGAGCAGTACTTC
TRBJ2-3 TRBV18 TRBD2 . CASSPRSGRAAETQYF TGTGCCAGCTCACCGCGTAGCGGGAGGGCCGCGGAGACGCAGTATTTT
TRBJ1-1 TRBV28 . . CASSFSLNTEAFF TGTGCCAGCAGTTTTAGTTTGAACACTGAAGCTTTCTTT
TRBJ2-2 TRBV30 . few CAWTRGGSTGELFF TGTGCCTGGACGCGAGGCGGGTCCACCGGGGAGCTGTTTTTT
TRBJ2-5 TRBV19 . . CASSMGLGRETQYF TGTGCCAGTAGTATGGGGCTGGGTCGGGAGACCCAGTACTTC
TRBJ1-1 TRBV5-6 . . CASSLARGWDTEAFF TGTGCCAGCAGCTTGGCTCGGGGATGGGACACTGAAGCTTTCTTT
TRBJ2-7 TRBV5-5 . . CASSLAGQALYEQYF TGTGCCAGCAGCTTGGCCGGACAAGCTCTCTACGAGCAGTACTTC
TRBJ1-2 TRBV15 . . CATSITGTRVYYGYTF TGTGCCACCAGCATCACCGGGACACGGGTCTACTATGGCTACACCTTC
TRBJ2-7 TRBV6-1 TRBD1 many CASIKDRVTYEQYF TGTGCCAGCATTAAGGACAGGGTAACCTACGAGCAGTACTTC
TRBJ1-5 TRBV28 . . CASSQIQPQHF TGTGCCAGCAGCCAAATTCAGCCCCAGCATTTT
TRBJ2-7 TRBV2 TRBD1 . CASKRDRGYEQYF TGTGCCAGCAAACGGGACAGGGGGTACGAGCAGTACTTC
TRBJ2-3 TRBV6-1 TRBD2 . CACLAASTDTQYF TGTGCCTGTCTAGCGGCTAGCACAGATACGCAGTATTTT
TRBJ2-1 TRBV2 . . CASSRSLRRDSYNEQFF TGTGCCAGCAGTAGGTCTCTCCGGCGGGACTCCTACAATGAGCAGTTCTTC
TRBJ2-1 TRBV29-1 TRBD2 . CSVDPFGTSGSMDEQFF TGCAGCGTTGACCCTTTCGGGACTAGCGGGAGTATGGATGAGCAGTTCTTC
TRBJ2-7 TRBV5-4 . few CASKQTQGYEQYF TGTGCCAGCAAGCAAACACAGGGCTACGAGCAGTACTTC
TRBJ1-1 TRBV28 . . CASSFTRGGGAFF TGTGCCAGCAGTTTCACACGGGGCGGGGGAGCTTTCTTT
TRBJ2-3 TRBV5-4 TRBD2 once CASSLVSGRTTDTQYF TGTGCCAGCAGCTTGGTCAGCGGGAGGACAACAGATACGCAGTATTTT